The sequence of this T cell receptor beta chain was determined in a study of blood T cell repertoires in COVID-19 (dated by TCRdb to the early 2020s). A note on the overall study: Samples covering the acute and convalescent phases of COVID-19 were provided by collaborators in the United States, Italy and Spain. Where HLA class I and class II types were available, the types were taken from metadata supplied by the sample provider, not from assay-based typing. The prospective study material was composed of cDNA or gDNA derived from T cells, B-cell-depleted T cells, or PBMCs. Samples were obtained from the ongoing ImmuneRACE study (first 160 participants) and from some 1,200 subjects provided by 6 global collaborators. Deeply sampled blood TCRbeta repertoires from subjects exposed to, actively infected with, or recovered from COVID-19 were included in the dataset. The repertoires were released in a freely available public database meant as a resource for research on the immune response to SARS-CoV-2. The sample metadata nearly always contained a de-identified subject ID, COVID-19 status, age in years and sex.

A note on this clone: The target of this receptor is not known. One base away there is no much larger clone; base qualities are not given.

Measured from the cysteine to the phenylalanine, the CDR3 is 15 residues long. Left in the record is the CDR3 DNA by itself, 45 bases read in frame from the first base. The germline V gene specifies SNHLY as CDR1 and FYNNEI as CDR2. V loses 6 bases of germline sequence and J loses 4 bases, and the interval between the two ends is 15 bases. The immunoSEQ Assay, a bias-controlled multiplex PCR, was used to amplify TCRbeta CDR3 regions from genomic DNA. The published analysis was carried out like this. Within the assay, amplification of reference gene primers was used to estimate how many nucleated cells each sample contained. To quantify the absolute abundance of each unique TCRbeta CDR3 rearrangement, sequence reads were collapsed and filtered. For each sample, productive Simpson clonality was calculated as the square root of Simpson's diversity index over productive rearrangements. TCRdb provides this immuneACCESS table in a form limited to in-frame rearrangements. Some clones are lacking; in checked studies, under half of them reflect an unresolved V gene, and why the rest are absent is not known. The V and J calls and the clone size are those of that table, but D and trimming were determined from the DNA. For this sample the table gives 130,000 to 150,000 clones, of which 80% to 90% were detected only once. The ten largest clones capture around 8.3% of the sample.

Whole blood was collected in K2EDTA tubes by collaborating institutions according to the institutions' own protocols. For TCRbeta analysis, collaborators shipped samples as frozen whole blood, isolated PBMCs, or DNA extracted from either of those sample types. The full study reports these points: How much clinical and demographic metadata was included differed by source and by participant, and the metadata was provided uncurated.

The receptor chain draws on TRBV2 and TRBJ2-2; TRBD2 could be the D gene, as 6 bases match. The receptor was isolated from a woman aged 45-59 years with active or convalescent COVID-19. The specimen sequenced was peripheral blood. The CDR3 here reads CASRLASAGTGELFF. The DNA sequence reads TGTGCCAGCAGGTTAGCTAGCGCGGGCACCGGGGAGCTGTTTTTT.